What follows describes a single T cell receptor (beta chain). Other DNA sequences in the same sample also yield this CDR3. This sample was taken from a study of blood T cell repertoires in COVID-19. Overall study context: Sample material is recorded as cDNA or gDNA derived from T cells, B-cell-depleted T cells, or PBMCs.

Authors' methods: Amplifying reference gene primers gave estimates of nucleated cell counts. Using immunoSEQ multiplex PCR, the repertoire was profiled, and TCRdb retains in-frame clones only, with some absent. That table supplies the V and J calls and clone size; D and trimming were determined from the DNA. The sample contains some 100,000 clones, about 87% of which appear only once. V was shortened by 6 bases and J by 0 bases, with 6 bases between the two germline ends. The CDR3 length is 13 residues. This chain joins TRBV12-3 or TRBV12-4 and TRBJ1-5; D is uncertain. This receptor was taken from a woman aged 25 to 39 with acute or convalescent COVID-19. Sample: peripheral blood. CDR3 nucleotides: TGTGCCAGCAGCCCTAATAGCAATCAGCCCCAGCATTTT. Its translation: CASSPNSNQPQHF.